This T cell receptor (beta chain) was identified in a study of naive and memory T cell subsets. This CDR3 spans 13 amino acids. The germline V gene encodes CDR1 LGHDT and CDR2 YNNKEL (reference sequence). V shed 0 bases and J shed 9 bases, with 9 bases lying between them. An equimolar mix of two oligonucleotides served as the beta constant-region primer for TRBC1 and TRBC2. Each CDR3 protein gets one entry after TCRdb re-called the UMI-ligation and nested PCR reads with MiXCR. This table has about 21,000 distinct CDR3 sequences, approximately 10% appearing once. The rearrangement links TRBV3-1 to TRBJ2-1, with unresolved D. The sample consisted of central memory CD8+ T cells from blood. This clonotype was obtained from a human donor in good health. In nucleotides, the CDR3 is TGTGCCAGCAGCCAAGAGCCTCGAGGTGAGCAGTTCTTC. Translated: CASSQEPRGEQFF.